This TCR beta chain was found in a study of blood T cell repertoires in COVID-19. Study overall: Collection of acute and convalescent COVID-19 samples took place in the United States, Italy and Spain. T cells, B-cell-depleted T cells, or PBMCs supplied cDNA or gDNA.

Original processing methods: Reference gene primer amplification yielded estimated nucleated cell counts. Some clones are missing from TCRdb's copy, which holds only in-frame ones; the method was immunoSEQ multiplex PCR. V and J calls and clone size are given by that table; D and trimming were obtained from the DNA. The sample holds 95,000 to 110,000 clones, almost 90% seen once. The CDR3 contains 14 residues. Trimming cost V 5 bases and J 1 base, with 12 bases left between them. Germline values: CDR1 SGHRS, CDR2 YFSETQ. This TCR derives from a human donor in a cohort sampled during active COVID-19. This rearrangement joins TRBV5-1 to TRBJ1-1; D might be TRBD1 (5 bases). The sample comprised peripheral blood. CDR3 DNA: TGCGCCAGCAGTCTTCAAACAGGGAACACTGAAGCTTTCTTT. As protein: CASSLQTGNTEAFF.